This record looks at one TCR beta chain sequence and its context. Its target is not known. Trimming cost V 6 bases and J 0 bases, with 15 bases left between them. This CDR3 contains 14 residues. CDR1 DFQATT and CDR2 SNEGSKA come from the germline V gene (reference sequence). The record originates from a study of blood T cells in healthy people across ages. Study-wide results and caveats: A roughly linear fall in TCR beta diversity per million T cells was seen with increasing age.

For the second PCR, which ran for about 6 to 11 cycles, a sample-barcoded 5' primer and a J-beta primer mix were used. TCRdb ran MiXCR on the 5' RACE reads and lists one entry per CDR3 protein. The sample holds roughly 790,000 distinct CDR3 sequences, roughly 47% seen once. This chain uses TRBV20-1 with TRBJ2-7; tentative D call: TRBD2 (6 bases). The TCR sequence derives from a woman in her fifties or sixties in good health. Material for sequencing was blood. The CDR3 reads CSALTTRSSYEQYF. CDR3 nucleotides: TGCAGTGCCTTGACGACTAGGAGCTCCTACGAGCAGTACTTC.